These 30 T cell receptor beta chains originate from one sample sequenced in a study of blood T cell repertoires in COVID-19. Assay: immunoSEQ multiplex PCR; the TCRdb copy retains only in-frame clones and omits some. Of approximately 75,000 clones detected, around 90% appear once; the ten largest clones hold 6.9%. Sequencing was performed on peripheral blood. The receptors originated from a human donor in a cohort sampled during active COVID-19.

This clone was found once. The rearrangement links TRBV10-1 to TRBJ2-1; 7 nucleotides match TRBD1. The CDR3 is 14 residues long. Germline V gives CDR1 WNHNN, CDR2 SYGVQD (reference sequence). V gave up 7 bases and J gave up 6 bases; unmatched junction bases: 9. The CDR3 loop reads CASNSETGINEQFF. The CDR3 nucleotides are TGCGCCAGCAACTCCGAGACAGGGATCAATGAGCAGTTCTTC.

The chain links TRBV7-9 to TRBJ1-5; D uncertain. Germline V lookup: CDR1 SEHNR, CDR2 FQNEAQ (reference sequence). This CDR3 comprises 15 residues. Trimming removed 4 bases at V and 1 base at J, with 11 bases between. CDR3 amino acids: CASSSYGGSNQPQHF. CDR3 DNA: TGTGCCAGCAGCTCCTATGGCGGAAGCAATCAGCCCCAGCATTTT.

CDR3 sequence: CASSEGTDLQETQYF. The CDR3 DNA sequence: TGTGCCAGCAGTGAAGGGACAGACCTCCAAGAGACCCAGTACTTC. J is TRBJ2-5 and V is TRBV2; D perhaps matches TRBD1 (6 bases). The germline V gene has CDR1 SNHLY and CDR2 FYNNEI. The CDR3 contains 15 residues. Trimming took 1 base from V and 1 from J, leaving 10 bases between them.

The rearrangement uses TRBV7-2 and TRBJ2-1, with 7 bases that match TRBD2. Germline values: CDR1 SGHTA, CDR2 FQGNSA. CDR3 length: 19 amino acids. J lost 0 bases, V lost 1 base, and 12 bases had no gene match. The chain's CDR3 is CASSLVRELARSSYNEQFF. The CDR3 nucleotides are TGTGCCAGCAGCTTAGTTAGGGAACTAGCGAGAAGCTCCTACAATGAGCAGTTCTTC.

The rearrangement links TRBV20-1 to TRBJ1-1, with D unclear. Germline V gene data show CDR1 as DFQATT and CDR2 as SNEGSKA (reference sequence). The CDR3 sequence is 11 residues long. This chain's CDR3 is CYIQKNTEAFF. In nucleotides, the CDR3 is TGCTATATTCAGAAGAACACTGAAGCTTTCTTT.

V and J are TRBV5-6 and TRBJ2-7, with D unclear. This CDR3 is built from 14 residues. Germline values: CDR1 SGHDT, CDR2 YYEEEE. Trimming stripped 3 bases from V and 2 bases from J, with 12 bases between. The CDR3 protein is CASSSSVLPYEQYF. In DNA, the CDR3 is TGTGCCAGCAGCTCGTCGGTTCTTCCCTACGAGCAGTACTTC.

This clone has only one observation. This chain connects TRBV30 to TRBJ1-4, with 7 bases matching TRBD1. Losses at the gene ends were 6 bases for V and 4 bases for J; bases not matched to a gene: 5. The CDR3 consists of 13 residues. CDR1 and CDR2 from the germline V gene are GTSNPN and SVGIG (reference sequence). CDR3: CACPGQLNEKLFF. In DNA form, the CDR3 reads TGTGCCTGCCCGGGACAGCTTAATGAAAAACTGTTTTTT.

The CDR3: CSVFEDSTYGYTF. CDR3 nucleotides: TGCAGCGTCTTTGAGGACAGTACCTATGGCTACACCTTC. The chain carries TRBV29-1 and TRBJ1-2; perhaps TRBD1 as D (6 bases). Germline values: CDR1 SQVTM, CDR2 ANQGSEA. V lost 6 bases and J lost 4, with 15 bases in between. This CDR3 comprises 13 residues.

This sequence joins TRBV27 and TRBJ2-5; 7 nucleotides line up with TRBD2. V shed 6 bases and J 4 bases; nucleotides not matched to a gene: 8. From germline, CDR1 is MNHEY and CDR2 SMNVEV (reference sequence). The CDR3 spans 14 residues. Here the CDR3 DNA reads TGTGCCAGCAGCCCCGGGGGGAAGACAGAGACCCAGTACTTC. It yields the protein CASSPGGKTETQYF.

This chain joins TRBV19 and TRBJ2-2; TRBD2 agrees at 8 bases. Trimming cost V 7 bases and J 2 bases; bases outside gene matches: 6. CDR1 and CDR2 (germline): LNHDA, SQIVND (reference sequence). The CDR3 runs to 15 residues. CDR3 sequence: CASTRSGINTGELFF. Here the CDR3 DNA reads TGTGCCAGTACCCGTAGCGGGATCAACACCGGGGAGCTGTTTTTT. The full variable domain, with the rest looked up from reference TRBV19 and TRBJ2-2, is DGGITQSPKYLFRKEGQNVTLSCEQNLNHDAMYWYRQDPGQGLRLIYYSQIVNDFQKGDIAEGYSVSREKKESFPLTVTSAQKNPTAFYLCASTRSGINTGELFFGEGSRLTVL.

The chain carries TRBV5-1 and TRBJ1-3, with D uncertain. V lost 2 bases to trimming and J lost 6 bases, with 12 bases between them. Germline V CDR1 and CDR2: SGHRS, YFSETQ. The CDR3 spans 14 residues. CDR3 DNA: TGCGCCAGCAGCTTAAATTGGCTCACAAACACCATATATTTT. Amino acids: CASSLNWLTNTIYF. Complete variable domain (other parts from reference TRBV5-1 and TRBJ1-3): KAGVTQTPRYLIKTRGQQVTLSCSPISGHRSVSWYQQTPGQGLQFLFEYFSETQRNKGNFPGRFSGRQFSNSRSEMNVSTLELGDSALYLCASSLNWLTNTIYFGEGSWLTVV.

This clone has only one observation. The chain has TRBV11-2 and TRBJ2-1, with D possibly TRBD2 on 6 matching bases. This CDR3 contains 15 residues. CDR1 and CDR2 from the germline V gene are SGHAT and FQNNGV. V was cut by 5 bases and J by 10 bases, with 21 bases left in between. The CDR3 loop reads CASSVPGLPPQEQFF. In nucleotides, the CDR3 is TGTGCCAGCAGCGTCCCGGGACTTCCGCCCCAGGAGCAGTTCTTC.

The chain is built from TRBV5-4 and TRBJ1-2; 7 bases are a match to TRBD1. Germline values: CDR1 SGHNT, CDR2 YYREEE (reference sequence). V gave up 3 bases and J gave up 3 bases; unmatched junction bases: 5. The CDR3 contains 14 residues. Written as DNA, the CDR3 is TGTGCCAGCAGCTCCGGGGACAGCCACTATGGCTACACCTTC. Amino acid sequence: CASSSGDSHYGYTF.

This chain joins TRBV9 and TRBJ2-2; 8 bases map to TRBD1. V dropped 0 bases and J dropped 5; count of bases not matched to a gene: 12. There are 18 residues in the CDR3. CDR1 and CDR2 from the germline V gene are SGDLS and YYNGEE. CDR3 amino acids: CASSVEGDRRGPTGELFF. CDR3 DNA sequence: TGTGCCAGCAGCGTAGAGGGGGACAGGCGAGGACCGACCGGGGAGCTGTTTTTT.

This chain uses TRBV11-2 with TRBJ2-3; 10 bases are shared with TRBD2. Germline CDR1 and CDR2: SGHAT and FQNNGV. V shed 5 bases and J 5 bases; nucleotides not matched to a gene: 10. The CDR3 runs 16 residues. The CDR3: CASSTTSGVMEDTQYF. DNA for the CDR3: TGTGCCAGCAGCACCACTAGCGGGGTGATGGAAGATACGCAGTATTTT.

The J gene is TRBJ2-5, the V gene TRBV5-4, with D possibly matching TRBD2 (6 bases). The CDR3 has 15 amino acids. Germline V gene lookup returns CDR1 SGHNT and CDR2 YYREEE (reference sequence). V was cut by 0 bases and J by 5 bases, with 14 bases left in between. The CDR3 is CASSLVGGIGETQYF. The CDR3 DNA reads as TGTGCCAGCAGCTTGGTCGGGGGAATAGGTGAGACCCAGTACTTC.

The genes are TRBV5-4 and TRBJ2-7; TRBD2 matches at 12 bases. Per the germline V gene, CDR1 is SGHNT and CDR2 is YYREEE (reference sequence). V shed 4 bases, J shed 0 bases, and the junction held 11 bases outside the gene matches. The CDR3 covers 18 residues. CDR3 DNA: TGTGCCAGCAGCCCATCCTCCGGACTAGCGGGGTCCTCCTACGAGCAGTACTTC. It is translated as CASSPSSGLAGSSYEQYF.

V and J are TRBV20-1 and TRBJ1-1; the D is unclear. This CDR3 spans 12 amino acids. With 3 bases removed from V and 1 base from J, the gap between germline ends came to 6 bases. Per the germline V gene, CDR1 is DFQATT and CDR2 is SNEGSKA (reference sequence). CDR3 nucleotide sequence: TGCAGTGCTAGTTCCCAGAACACTGAAGCTTTCTTT. It is translated as CSASSQNTEAFF.

The chain joins TRBV27 to TRBJ1-4; 7 nucleotides align to TRBD1. Germline values: CDR1 MNHEY, CDR2 SMNVEV (reference sequence). The CDR3 has 13 residues. Trimming removed 7 bases from V and 10 bases from J; junction bases left unmatched: 9. CDR3 loop: CASNDRVTVKLFF. For the CDR3, the DNA is TGTGCCAGCAACGACAGGGTCACAGTAAAACTGTTTTTT.

The rearrangement joins TRBV19 to TRBJ2-5, with 7 bases aligning to TRBD1. The ends lost 5 bases at V and 5 bases at J; junction bases unmatched: 11. The CDR3 runs to 15 residues. The V gene's germline CDR1 is LNHDA and CDR2 SQIVND (reference sequence). The CDR3 DNA sequence: TGTGCCAGTAGTCCCGACCACAGGGGTGAGGAGACCCAGTACTTC. It encodes CASSPDHRGEETQYF.

This chain joins TRBV5-4 and TRBJ2-3, with TRBD2 matching 12 bases. The germline V gene has CDR1 SGHNT and CDR2 YYREEE (reference sequence). The J segment lost 3 bases and the V segment lost 0 bases, leaving 2 bases of the junction unmatched. The CDR3 contains 16 residues. Here the CDR3 reads CASSLGLAGVTDTQYF. CDR3 nucleotides: TGTGCCAGCAGCTTGGGACTAGCGGGGGTAACAGATACGCAGTATTTT.

The V and J genes are TRBV5-1 and TRBJ2-1; tentatively, D is TRBD2 (7 bases). The germline V gene encodes CDR1 SGHRS and CDR2 YFSETQ. This CDR3 is built from 16 residues. The V gene lost 9 bases and the J gene lost 1 base, with 20 bases spanning the gap. CDR3 in amino acids: CATAIVRGASYNEQFF. Written as DNA, the CDR3 is TGCGCCACCGCGATCGTTCGGGGGGCGTCCTACAATGAGCAGTTCTTC.

This clone is a singleton in its sample. The chain uses TRBV2 and TRBJ2-4; 9 positions agree with TRBD1. The trim removed 6 bases at V and 0 bases at J, leaving 6 bases unmatched. Germline assignment: CDR1 SNHLY and CDR2 FYNNEI. The CDR3 spans 16 residues. CDR3 in amino acids: CASRVQGAEAKNIQYF. In nucleotides, the CDR3 is TGTGCCAGCAGGGTACAGGGGGCTGAAGCCAAAAACATTCAGTACTTC. Together with reference TRBV2 and TRBJ2-4, the CDR3 gives the full variable domain: EPEVTQTPSHQVTQMGQEVILRCVPISNHLYFYWYRQILGQKVEFLVSFYNNEISEKSEIFDDQFSVERPDGSNFTLKIRSTKLEDSAMYFCASRVQGAEAKNIQYFGAGTRLSVL.

The V call is TRBV7-9, the J call TRBJ2-1; 7 bases are a match to TRBD1. The CDR3 has 16 residues. With 6 bases clipped from V and 0 bases from J, the junction kept 8 bases outside the gene matches. In germline, CDR1 is SEHNR, CDR2 FQNEAQ (reference sequence). Here the CDR3 DNA reads TGTGCCAGCAGTAACGTGGACAGGAGCTCCTACAATGAGCAGTTCTTC. Translating gives CASSNVDRSSYNEQFF.

The CDR3 region has the DNA TGTGCCAGCAGTGGGGGGCCTTGGGCAGATACGCAGTATTTT. Translation gives CASSGGPWADTQYF. The V and J genes are TRBV6-4 and TRBJ2-3; perhaps TRBD1 as D (6 bases). V was cut by 4 bases and J by 4 bases, with 12 bases left in between. Germline CDR1 is MRHNA and CDR2 is SNTAGT. There are 14 residues in the CDR3.

The chain combines TRBV7-6 with TRBJ2-6; TRBD1 matches 7 bases. Looked up from germline, CDR1 is SGHVS and CDR2 is FNYEAQ. This CDR3 region has 19 residues. The ends lost 5 bases at V and 0 bases at J; junction bases unmatched: 13. CDR3 DNA: TGTGCCAGCAGCCCCTTCATAACGGACAGGCTCTCTGGGGCCAACGTCCTGACTTTC. Amino acids: CASSPFITDRLSGANVLTF.

The chain links TRBV30 to TRBJ1-5; D is possibly TRBD1 (6 bases). There are 19 residues in the CDR3. V lost 5 bases and J 7 bases, leaving 33 bases between the germline ends. Germline V gene sequence: CDR1 GTSNPN, CDR2 SVGIG (reference sequence). CDR3 DNA sequence: TGTGCCTGGCCTATCCCGGGGCATCCTAGGGGGGGAAGGGGGCAGCCCCAGCATTTT. It translates to CAWPIPGHPRGGRGQPQHF.

In regard to this clone: A read error may account for a junction end that differs from germline. The chain employs TRBV19 and TRBJ1-1; a possible D gene is TRBD1 (5 bases). CDR1 LNHDA and CDR2 SQIVND come from the germline V gene (reference sequence). The CDR3 totals 16 residues. The CDR3 region has the DNA TGTGCCAGTAGTATGTTAAAGGGGAGGCTGAAAACTGAAGCTTTCTTT. This codes for CASSMLKGRLKTEAFF.

This clone was found once. The chain employs TRBV5-4 and TRBJ2-3, with TRBD2 as a possible D gene (6 bases). This CDR3 comprises 15 residues. Germline V gives CDR1 SGHNT, CDR2 YYREEE (reference sequence). The V end was cut by 0 bases, the J end by 1 base, with 9 bases between. This chain's CDR3 is CASSLELARTDTQYF. Here the CDR3 DNA reads TGTGCCAGCAGCTTGGAACTAGCTCGCACAGATACGCAGTATTTT. Full variable domain (rest looked up from reference TRBV5-4 and TRBJ2-3): ETGVTQSPTHLIKTRGQQVTLRCSSQSGHNTVSWYQQALGQGPQFIFQYYREEENGRGNFPPRFSGLQFPNYSSELNVNALELDDSALYLCASSLELARTDTQYFGPGTRLTVL.

This chain links TRBV4-3 with TRBJ1-3; no definite D call. Trimming shortened V by 2 bases and J by 0 bases, and 5 bases separated the two germline ends. The length of the CDR3 is 14 residues. Germline V gene sequence: CDR1 LGHNA, CDR2 YSLEER. The CDR3 sequence is CASSQLSSGNTIYF. CDR3 DNA: TGCGCCAGCAGCCAACTTTCCTCTGGAAACACCATATATTTT.